The entry below gives a single T cell receptor (beta chain) sequence along with its context. The antigen remains unidentified. This sample also contains other DNA sequences that code for the same CDR3. Reverse transcribing all isolated RNA meant expressed TCRB transcripts were sequenced. Naive, central memory and regulatory T cell samples averaged approximately 3.6 million immunoSEQ reads each. Repertoires were generated with immunoSEQ multiplex PCR, while TCRdb's copy carries only in-frame clones and drops some. This table has 350,000 to 450,000 clones, roughly 13% appearing once. This entry is derived from a study of beta chain features in type 1 diabetes. Study results and limitations: Fewer insertions but more deletions were seen at VDJ junctions in type 1 diabetes patients. Moderate yet significant TCRB CDR3 shortening was seen in Type 1 diabetes patients in all four CD4+ subsets.

The trim removed 6 bases at V and 8 bases at J, leaving 4 bases unmatched. CDR1 and CDR2 from the germline V gene are DFQATT and SNEGSKA (reference sequence). The CDR3 has 11 residues. Sequences were obtained from naive CD4+ T cells from blood. This TCR derives from a man in his thirties or forties in good health. This chain joins TRBV20-1 and TRBJ1-2; TRBD1 matches at 9 bases. Here the CDR3 reads CSAGTGYGYTF. CDR3 in DNA: TGCAGTGCGGGGACAGGGTACGGCTACACCTTC.